The T cell receptor beta chain described here comes from a study of shared clonotypes between healthy human individuals. Across the whole study: Each donor had three CD4 naive, three CD4 memory, two CD8 naive and one CD8 memory plate.

For this clone: Its antigen is still unknown. The identical CDR3 is also encoded by other nucleotide sequences in the sample.

Germline loops: CDR1 SQVTM, CDR2 ANQGSEA. The J segment lost 5 bases and the V segment lost 4 bases, leaving 2 bases of the junction unmatched. The CDR3 totals 13 residues. Study-wide results and limits: Generation probabilities were higher for clonotypes shared across all four sorted-subset donors than for unshared ones. Naive subsets, compared against memory subsets, generally had larger estimated richness values.

The repertoire was sequenced with immunoSEQ multiplex PCR; TCRdb's copy has only in-frame clones and lacks some. In the table there are around 2.5 million clones, roughly 93% of which are singletons. This chain links TRBV29-1 with TRBJ1-4; TRBD1 agrees at 9 bases. This receptor was obtained from a man between 18 and 29 years old in good health. Some clones in this sample may be carry-over from other donors' samples. The sample was naive CD4+ T cells from PBMCs. This sample's subset: CD45RA+ positively selected. The CDR3 reads CSVGGQGNEKLFF. The DNA of the CDR3 is TGCAGCGTTGGAGGACAGGGGAATGAAAAACTGTTTTTT.